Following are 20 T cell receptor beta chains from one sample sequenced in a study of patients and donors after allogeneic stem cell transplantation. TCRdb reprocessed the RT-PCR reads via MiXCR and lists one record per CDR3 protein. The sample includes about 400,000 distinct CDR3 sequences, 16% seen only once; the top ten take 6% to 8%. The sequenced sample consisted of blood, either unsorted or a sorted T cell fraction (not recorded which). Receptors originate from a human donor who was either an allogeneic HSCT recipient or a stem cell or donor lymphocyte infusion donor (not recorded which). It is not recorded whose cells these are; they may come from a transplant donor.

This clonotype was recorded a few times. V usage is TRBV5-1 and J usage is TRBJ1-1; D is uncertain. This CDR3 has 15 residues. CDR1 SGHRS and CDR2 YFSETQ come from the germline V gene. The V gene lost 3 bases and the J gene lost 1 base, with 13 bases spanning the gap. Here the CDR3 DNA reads TGCGCCAGCAGCTATAACCCCAAGGAGAACACTGAAGCTTTCTTT. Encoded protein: CASSYNPKENTEAFF.

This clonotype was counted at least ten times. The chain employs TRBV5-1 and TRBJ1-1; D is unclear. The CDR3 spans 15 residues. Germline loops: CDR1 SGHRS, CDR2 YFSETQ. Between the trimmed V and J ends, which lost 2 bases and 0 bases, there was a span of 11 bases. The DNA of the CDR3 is TGCGCCAGCAGCTTCACCCGGGCCCTGAACACTGAAGCTTTCTTT. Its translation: CASSFTRALNTEAFF.

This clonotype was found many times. The CDR3 loop is CASSFGGSNEKLFF. The CDR3 DNA sequence: TGTGCCAGCAGTTTCGGGGGTTCTAATGAAAAACTGTTTTTT. The chain recombines TRBV12-3 or TRBV12-4 with TRBJ1-4; D is perhaps TRBD1 (5 bases). V dropped 3 bases and J dropped 3 bases, with 8 bases sitting between them. The CDR3 loop spans 14 amino acids.

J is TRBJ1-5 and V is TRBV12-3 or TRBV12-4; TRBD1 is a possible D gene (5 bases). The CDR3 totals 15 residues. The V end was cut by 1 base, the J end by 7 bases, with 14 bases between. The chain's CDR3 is CASSLEGRVTQPQHF. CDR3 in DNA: TGTGCCAGCAGTTTAGAGGGCAGGGTCACGCAGCCCCAGCATTTT.

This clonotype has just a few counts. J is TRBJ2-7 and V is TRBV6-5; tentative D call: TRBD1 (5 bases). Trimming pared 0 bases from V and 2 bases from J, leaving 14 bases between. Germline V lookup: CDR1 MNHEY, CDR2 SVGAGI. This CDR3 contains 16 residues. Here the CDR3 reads CASSYSPRQQTYEQYF. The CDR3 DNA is TGTGCCAGCAGTTACTCACCCCGACAGCAAACCTACGAGCAGTACTTC.

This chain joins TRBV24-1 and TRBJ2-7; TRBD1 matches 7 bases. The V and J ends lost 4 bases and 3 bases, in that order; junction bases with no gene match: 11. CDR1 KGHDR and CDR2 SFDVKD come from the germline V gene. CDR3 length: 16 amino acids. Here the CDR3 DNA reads TGTGCCACCAGTGACGCTTTTGACAGGGTGGGCTACGAGCAGTACTTC. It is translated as CATSDAFDRVGYEQYF.

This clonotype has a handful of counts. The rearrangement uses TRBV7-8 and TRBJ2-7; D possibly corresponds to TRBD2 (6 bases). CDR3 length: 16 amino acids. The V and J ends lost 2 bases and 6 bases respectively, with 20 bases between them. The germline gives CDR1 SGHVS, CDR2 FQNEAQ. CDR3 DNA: TGTGCCAGCAGCTTATGGGGCGGGGTAATATCCGCCGAGCAGTACTTC. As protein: CASSLWGGVISAEQYF.

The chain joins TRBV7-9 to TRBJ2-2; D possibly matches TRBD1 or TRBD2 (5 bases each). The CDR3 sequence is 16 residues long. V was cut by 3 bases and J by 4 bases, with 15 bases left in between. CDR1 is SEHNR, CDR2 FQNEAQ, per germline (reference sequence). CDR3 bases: TGTGCCAGCAGCTTTCCGGGACGGACGTTCACCGGGGAGCTGTTTTTT. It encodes CASSFPGRTFTGELFF.

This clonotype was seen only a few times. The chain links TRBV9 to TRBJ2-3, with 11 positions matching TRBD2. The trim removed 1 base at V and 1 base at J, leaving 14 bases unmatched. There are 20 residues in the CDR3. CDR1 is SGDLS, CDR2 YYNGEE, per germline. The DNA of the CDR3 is TGTGCCAGCAGCGTACAACCCCTAGCGGGAGGCCCTACCGGCACAGATACGCAGTATTTT. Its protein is CASSVQPLAGGPTGTDTQYF.

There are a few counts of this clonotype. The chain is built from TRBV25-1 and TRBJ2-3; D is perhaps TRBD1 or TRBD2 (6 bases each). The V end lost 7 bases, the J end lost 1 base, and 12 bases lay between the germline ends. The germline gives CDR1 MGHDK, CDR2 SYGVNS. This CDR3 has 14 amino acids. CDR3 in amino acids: CASILRGGTDTQYF. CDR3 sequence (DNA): TGTGCCAGCATTTTAAGGGGGGGCACAGATACGCAGTATTTT.

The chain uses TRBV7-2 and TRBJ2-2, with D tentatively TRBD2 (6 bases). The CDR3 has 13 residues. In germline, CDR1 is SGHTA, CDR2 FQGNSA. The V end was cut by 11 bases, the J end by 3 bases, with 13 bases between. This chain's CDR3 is CAARGTYTGELFF. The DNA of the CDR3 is TGTGCCGCACGAGGGACTTACACCGGGGAGCTGTTTTTT.

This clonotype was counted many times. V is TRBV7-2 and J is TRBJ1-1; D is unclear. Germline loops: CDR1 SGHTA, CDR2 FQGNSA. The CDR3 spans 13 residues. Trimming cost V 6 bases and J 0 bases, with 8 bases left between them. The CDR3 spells CASREVMNTEAFF. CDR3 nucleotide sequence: TGTGCCAGCAGGGAGGTCATGAACACTGAAGCTTTCTTT.

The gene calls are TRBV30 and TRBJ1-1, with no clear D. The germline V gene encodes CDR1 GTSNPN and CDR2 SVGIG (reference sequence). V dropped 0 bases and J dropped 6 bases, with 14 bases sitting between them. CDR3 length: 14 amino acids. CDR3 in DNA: TGTGCCTGGAGTGTAGGAGGGCCGGGAGCTGAAGCTTTCTTT. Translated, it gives CAWSVGGPGAEAFF.

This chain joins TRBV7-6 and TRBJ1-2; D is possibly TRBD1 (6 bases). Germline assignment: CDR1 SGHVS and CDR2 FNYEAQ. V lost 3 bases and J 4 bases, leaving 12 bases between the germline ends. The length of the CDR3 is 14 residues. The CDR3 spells CASSLGDRLYGYTF. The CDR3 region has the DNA TGTGCCAGCAGCTTGGGAGACAGGCTCTATGGCTACACCTTC.

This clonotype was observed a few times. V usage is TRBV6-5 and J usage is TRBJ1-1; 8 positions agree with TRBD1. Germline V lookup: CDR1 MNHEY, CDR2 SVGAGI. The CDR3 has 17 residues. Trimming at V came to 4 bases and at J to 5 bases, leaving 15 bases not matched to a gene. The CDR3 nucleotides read TGTGCCAGCAGTTCTCAACCGGGACAGGCCCGAAGGACTGAAGCTTTCTTT. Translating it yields CASSSQPGQARRTEAFF.

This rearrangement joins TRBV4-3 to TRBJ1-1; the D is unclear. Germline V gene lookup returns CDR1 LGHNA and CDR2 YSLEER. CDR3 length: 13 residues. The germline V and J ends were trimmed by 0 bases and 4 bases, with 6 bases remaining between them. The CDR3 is CASSQDAGTEAFF. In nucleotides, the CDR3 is TGCGCCAGCAGCCAAGATGCCGGCACTGAAGCTTTCTTT.

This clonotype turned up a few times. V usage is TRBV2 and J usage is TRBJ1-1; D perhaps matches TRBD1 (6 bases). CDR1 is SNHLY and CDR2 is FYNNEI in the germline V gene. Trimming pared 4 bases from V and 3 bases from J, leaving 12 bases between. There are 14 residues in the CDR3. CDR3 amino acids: CASSVRGRDTEAFF. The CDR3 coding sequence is TGTGCCAGCAGTGTACGGGGGCGGGACACTGAAGCTTTCTTT.

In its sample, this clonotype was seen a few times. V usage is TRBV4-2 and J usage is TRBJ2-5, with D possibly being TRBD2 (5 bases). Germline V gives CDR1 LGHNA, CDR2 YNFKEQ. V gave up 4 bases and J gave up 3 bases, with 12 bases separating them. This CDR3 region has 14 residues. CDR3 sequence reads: CASSPRAAEETQYF. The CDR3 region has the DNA TGTGCCAGCAGCCCCCGGGCAGCGGAAGAGACCCAGTACTTC.

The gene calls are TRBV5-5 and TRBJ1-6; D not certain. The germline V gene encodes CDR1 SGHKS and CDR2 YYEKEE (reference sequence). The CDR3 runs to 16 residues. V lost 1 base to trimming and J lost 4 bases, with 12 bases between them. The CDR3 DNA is TGTGCCAGCAGCTTGTATCAACGGGCTTATAATTCACCCCTCCACTTT. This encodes CASSLYQRAYNSPLHF.

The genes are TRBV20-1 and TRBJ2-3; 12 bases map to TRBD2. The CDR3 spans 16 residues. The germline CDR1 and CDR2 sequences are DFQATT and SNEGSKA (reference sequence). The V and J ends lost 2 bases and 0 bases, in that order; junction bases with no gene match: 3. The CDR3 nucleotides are TGCAGTGCTAGACTAGCGGGAGGGATAAGCACAGATACGCAGTATTTT. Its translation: CSARLAGGISTDTQYF.